Shown below are 22 T cell receptor beta chains from a single sample sequenced in a study of T cells expressing NK-cell markers. TCRdb reprocessed the 5' RACE reads and stores each CDR3 protein as one record, lacking DNA. This sample's table has roughly 430,000 distinct CDR3 sequences. Sequencing was carried out using blood T cells: a sorted CD56 or NKG2C T cell subset, CD4+ or CD8+ T cells, or bulk PBMC T cells (not recorded which). The receptors derive from a woman aged 18 to 75 in good health.

The J gene is TRBJ2-7, the V gene TRBV29-1; checking the TCRdb D call of TRBD1 is not possible without DNA. CDR3 length: 14 amino acids. Per germline, CDR1 SQVTM and CDR2 ANQGSEA. CDR3 amino acids: CSSPNAGFSCEQYF.

V usage is TRBV4-3 and J usage is TRBJ1-4. The CDR3 length is 15 residues. Germline V gene sequence: CDR1 LGHNA, CDR2 YSLEER. This CDR3 is CASSQVSRNLGELFF.

This rearrangement joins TRBV20-1 to TRBJ1-4; the TCRdb call, TRBD1, lacks DNA for checking. The CDR3 extends over 14 amino acids. Germline-derived CDR1 and CDR2 are DFQATT and SNEGSKA (reference sequence). The CDR3 region is CSARAGGRDEKLFF.

The chain has TRBV19 and TRBJ1-1; the TCRdb D gene call, TRBD1, has no DNA to confirm it. Germline CDR1 is LNHDA and CDR2 is SQIVND (reference sequence). This CDR3 spans 11 amino acids. CDR3 residues: CASSMGALAFF. The full variable domain, rest sourced from reference TRBV19 and TRBJ1-1, is DGGITQSPKYLFRKEGQNVTLSCEQNLNHDAMYWYRQDPGQGLRLIYYSQIVNDFQKGDIAEGYSVSREKKESFPLTVTSAQKNPTAFYLCASSMGALAFFGQGTRLTVV.

The chain joins TRBV12-3 or TRBV12-4 to TRBJ2-7; TCRdb designates TRBD2, a call that cannot be tested without DNA. The length of the CDR3 is 14 residues. The CDR3 region is CATSPDYLSYEQYF.

The chain joins TRBV6-1 to TRBJ2-1; there is no DNA to check the TCRdb D call of TRBD1. The CDR3 consists of 15 residues. Germline loops: CDR1 MNHNS, CDR2 SASEGT. The CDR3 here is CASSPREKGSNEQFF.

This chain uses TRBV20-1 with TRBJ2-3. Per germline, CDR1 DFQATT and CDR2 SNEGSKA (reference sequence). There are 11 residues in the CDR3. The CDR3 loop reads CSAPVTDTQYF.

V usage is TRBV12-3 or TRBV12-4 and J usage is TRBJ1-1. This CDR3 has 14 residues. CDR3 residues: CASTQVLLHTEAFF.

This chain links TRBV28 with TRBJ1-6; TCRdb designates TRBD1, a call that cannot be tested without DNA. The germline CDR1 and CDR2 sequences are MDHEN and SYDVKM. This CDR3 is built from 15 residues. The CDR3 region is CATRTGSSYNSPLHF.

The chain carries TRBV5-1 and TRBJ1-6; checking the TCRdb D call of TRBD1 is not possible without DNA. The CDR3 runs to 17 residues. Germline loops: CDR1 SGHRS, CDR2 YFSETQ. The CDR3 sequence: CASTFGGPGDVDSPLHF.

The genes are TRBV6-2 or TRBV6-3 and TRBJ2-3; TCRdb names TRBD2, which stays unverified in the absence of DNA. Germline CDR1 is MNHEY and CDR2 is SVGEGT. CDR3 length equals 17 residues. CDR3 protein: CASGFGVGGPLTDTQYF.

This chain connects TRBV7-2 to TRBJ1-4; without DNA, the TCRdb call of TRBD1 cannot be checked. Germline values: CDR1 SGHTA, CDR2 FQGNSA. The CDR3 sequence is 15 residues long. CDR3: CASSFLDSRGEKLFF.

The chain is built from TRBV20-1 and TRBJ2-5; TCRdb's D gene call, TRBD2, goes unchecked for lack of DNA. CDR1 and CDR2 from the germline V gene are DFQATT and SNEGSKA (reference sequence). The length of the CDR3 is 14 residues. CDR3: CSASGGLSSGTQYF.

V usage is TRBV7-2 and J usage is TRBJ1-5; TCRdb lists TRBD1, though no DNA is available to test this call. The germline V gene has CDR1 SGHTA and CDR2 FQGNSA. The CDR3 loop spans 15 amino acids. The CDR3 protein is CASSFDGTRNQPQHF.

The V and J genes are TRBV29-1 and TRBJ2-1; TCRdb designates TRBD2, a call that cannot be tested without DNA. The germline V gene encodes CDR1 SQVTM and CDR2 ANQGSEA. This CDR3 is built from 14 residues. CDR3 sequence: CSVDSGLRIGEQFF.

The rearrangement links TRBV7-2 to TRBJ1-3. The CDR3 is 15 amino acids. Germline CDR1 and CDR2: SGHTA and FQGNSA. This chain's CDR3 is CASSLVEAGLGTIYF.

The V call is TRBV20-1, the J call TRBJ1-2; TCRdb selects TRBD1, and the lack of DNA leaves this call unchecked. CDR3 length equals 13 residues. CDR1 DFQATT and CDR2 SNEGSKA come from the germline V gene (reference sequence). The CDR3 loop reads CSARGLGDYGYTF.

V is TRBV11-2 and J is TRBJ2-1; TCRdb's assignment of TRBD2 cannot be checked, as there is no DNA. Germline V CDR1 and CDR2: SGHAT, FQNNGV. The CDR3 sequence is 15 residues long. The CDR3 spells CASSLAPSGGNEQFF.

The gene calls are TRBV11-1 and TRBJ2-3; TCRdb proposes TRBD2, but this gene call is untestable without DNA. The CDR3 loop spans 18 amino acids. From germline, CDR1 is SGHAT and CDR2 FQDESV (reference sequence). The CDR3 sequence: CASSPWGTSGRDTDTQYF.

The rearrangement joins TRBV5-6 to TRBJ2-2. CDR3 length: 13 residues. Germline loops: CDR1 SGHDT, CDR2 YYEEEE. The CDR3 here is CASSYANTGELFF.

This chain links TRBV11-2 with TRBJ2-3; there is no DNA to check the TCRdb D call of TRBD1. Germline CDR1 and CDR2: SGHAT and FQNNGV. The CDR3 runs 15 residues. CDR3 sequence: CASSHRTGITDTQYF.

The chain recombines TRBV4-2 with TRBJ2-1. Per the germline V gene, CDR1 is LGHNA and CDR2 is YNFKEQ. CDR3 length: 14 amino acids. The CDR3 reads CASSQEPGLNEQFF.